This T cell receptor beta chain is from a study of technical replicates of blood from a few donors. From germline, CDR1 is LNHNV and CDR2 YYDKDF (reference sequence). Trimming cost V 1 base and J 0 bases; bases outside gene matches: 5. The CDR3 is made up of 16 amino acids. Profiled with immunoSEQ multiplex PCR; TCRdb holds only in-frame clones, not every one. The repertoire consists of 75,000 to 90,000 clones, with 93% occurring once and the leading ten covering roughly 0.25%. This chain links TRBV15 with TRBJ1-1; 7 bases agree with TRBD1. Sequencing used T cells isolated from PBMCs. The origin of this receptor is a human donor in good health. The CDR3 loop reads CATSRGRQGLNTEAFF. As DNA, the CDR3 is TGTGCCACCAGCAGAGGTAGACAGGGCCTGAACACTGAAGCTTTCTTT. Supplemented by reference TRBV15 and TRBJ1-1, the full variable domain reads DAMVIQNPRYQVTQFGKPVTLSCSQTLNHNVMYWYQQKSSQAPKLLFHYYDKDFNNEADTPDNFQSRRPNTSFCFLDIRSPGLGDTAMYLCATSRGRQGLNTEAFFGQGTRLTVV.